The clone carrying this T cell receptor beta chain was detected ten times or more. Its antigen is unknown. The data were taken from a study of neurological immune-mediated disorders. Whole-study results and caveats: While HTLV-1-associated myelopathy showed the greatest TCR clonal expansion, multiple sclerosis showed the least, falling below healthy controls.

The CDR3 spans 14 residues. V was trimmed by 0 bases and J by 4 bases, leaving 5 bases between them. The germline V gene encodes CDR1 SGHDT and CDR2 YYEEEE. The authors produced cDNA by 5'RACE using 10-nucleotide random UMIs. Via MiXCR, TCRdb re-called the 5' RACE reads, giving one row per CDR3 protein. The sample has more than 100,000 distinct CDR3 sequences; under 14% are singletons. Time point defined: longitudinal time-point 3. Unsorted libraries were generated from 2 million PBMCs. These cells had been stored in RNAlater at -80 C. The clonotype was recovered from a female donor with HTLV-1-associated myelopathy (HAM/TSP). The rearrangement joins TRBV5-6 to TRBJ1-6; D not resolved. The specimen was PBMCs. The CDR3 loop reads CASSLVQYNSPLHF. Here the CDR3 DNA reads TGTGCCAGCAGCTTGGTACAGTATAATTCACCCCTCCACTTT.